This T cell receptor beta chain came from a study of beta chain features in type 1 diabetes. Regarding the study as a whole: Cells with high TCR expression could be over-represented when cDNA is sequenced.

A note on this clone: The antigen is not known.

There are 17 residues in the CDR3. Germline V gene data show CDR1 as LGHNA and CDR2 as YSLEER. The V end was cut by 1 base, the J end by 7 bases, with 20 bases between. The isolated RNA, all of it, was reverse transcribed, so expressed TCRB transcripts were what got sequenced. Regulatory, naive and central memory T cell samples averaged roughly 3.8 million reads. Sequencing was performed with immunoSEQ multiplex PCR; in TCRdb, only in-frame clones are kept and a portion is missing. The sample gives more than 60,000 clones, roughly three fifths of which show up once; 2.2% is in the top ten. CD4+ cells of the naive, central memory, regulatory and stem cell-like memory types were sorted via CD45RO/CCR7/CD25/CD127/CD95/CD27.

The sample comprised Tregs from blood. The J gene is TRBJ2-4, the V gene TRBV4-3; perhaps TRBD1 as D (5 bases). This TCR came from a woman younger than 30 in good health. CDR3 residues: CASSQVIRQGIWNIQYF. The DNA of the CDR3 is TGCGCCAGCAGCCAAGTGATCAGGCAGGGAATTTGGAACATTCAGTACTTC.